This TCR beta chain was retrieved from a study of blood T cell repertoires in COVID-19. The wider study: PBMCs, B-cell-depleted T cells, or T cells provided the cDNA or gDNA that made up the material.

TCRdb keeps only in-frame clones here, not all; method: immunoSEQ multiplex PCR. The data hold some 72,000 clones, with 65% to 85% observed a single time. The CDR3 is 16 amino acids. In germline, CDR1 is SGHKS, CDR2 YYEKEE (reference sequence). V lost 4 bases, J lost 3 bases, and 8 bases stayed unmatched. V and J are TRBV5-5 and TRBJ2-1, with 9 bases aligning to TRBD2. Sequencing was done on a sample of peripheral blood. The receptor was isolated from a man over 45 with COVID-19, enrolled during active disease. CDR3 in amino acids: CASSPLKRGDYNEQFF. Written as DNA, the CDR3 is TGTGCCAGCAGCCCCTTGAAGCGGGGGGACTACAATGAGCAGTTCTTC.